This T cell receptor (beta chain) is from a study of blood T cell repertoires in COVID-19 (dated by TCRdb to 2019 to 2021). Some background on the complete study: Samples from collaborators originated in the United States, Italy and Spain and spanned both the acute and convalescent phases of COVID-19. The prospective study material was composed of cDNA or gDNA derived from T cells, B-cell-depleted T cells, or PBMCs. Deeply sampled blood TCRbeta repertoires from subjects exposed to, actively infected with, or recovered from COVID-19 were included in the dataset. The repertoires were released in a freely available public database meant as a resource for research on the immune response to SARS-CoV-2. Samples were obtained from the ongoing ImmuneRACE study (first 160 participants) and from approximately 1,200 subjects provided by 6 global collaborators. A de-identified subject ID, COVID-19 status, age in years and sex were almost always included in the sample metadata. HLA class I and class II types, where available, came from metadata supplied by the sample provider rather than from assay-based typing. Points the paper makes about the study in general: The amount of clinical and demographic metadata varied by source and participant and was provided uncurated.

TCRbeta CDR3 regions were amplified from genomic DNA using the immunoSEQ Assay, a bias-controlled multiplex PCR. As for the authors' bioinformatics: Within the assay, amplification of reference gene primers was used to estimate how many nucleated cells each sample contained. To quantify the absolute abundance of each unique TCRbeta CDR3 rearrangement, sequence reads were collapsed and filtered. For each sample, productive Simpson clonality was calculated as the square root of Simpson's diversity index across productive rearrangements. Here the immuneACCESS table is served through TCRdb, limited to in-frame sequences with V and J called. Missing clones are a known gap in these copies; in checked studies unresolved V genes cover under half, and the rest lacks a known reason. V, J and clone size derive from that table, while D and trimming were established from the DNA sequence. The sample yields some 270,000 clones; approximately 83% were counted once. The top ten clones comprise 11% of the sample.

Collaborating institutions collected whole blood in K2EDTA tubes following their own protocols. For TCRbeta analysis, collaborator samples were shipped as frozen whole blood, as isolated PBMCs, or as DNA extracted from either sample type. Details on this clone: Its antigen has not been determined. Within one base of it there is no much larger clone, and no base qualities were kept.

Taken from the germline V gene (reference sequence), the CDR1 and CDR2 loops are GTSNPN and SVGIG. The CDR3 has 14 amino acids, counting the end cysteine and phenylalanine. Kept here is only the CDR3 DNA, which spans 42 bases and is read in frame from base 1. V lost 4 bases and J lost 4 bases; the stretch between them is 16 bases long. The sequence links TRBV30 to TRBJ1-2; the D gene cannot be named for sure. The sequenced material came from peripheral blood. This TCR was sampled from a woman aged 70 to 79 with acute or convalescent COVID-19. The sequenced DNA is TGTGCCTGGACCCACCAAGCAGACTTCTATGGCTACACCTTC. This codes for CAWTHQADFYGYTF.